Following are 2 T cell receptor beta chains from one sample sequenced in a study of T cells in narcolepsy. Generated by immunoSEQ multiplex PCR, the TCRdb table keeps only in-frame clones and is missing some. The table has over 15,000 clones, about nine tenths seen once. Sequencing used memory (CD45RA-) CD4+ T cells from blood. These receptors all stem from a human donor in good health.

The chain employs TRBV4-2 and TRBJ1-2; D is ambiguous. The V and J ends lost 1 base and 2 bases respectively, with 8 bases between them. Germline V gene sequence: CDR1 LGHNA, CDR2 YNFKEQ. The CDR3 sequence is 14 residues long. CDR3 nucleotide sequence: TGTGCCAGCAGCCAAGCTCGCGGAAACTATGGCTACACCTTC. Translating gives CASSQARGNYGYTF.

The chain combines TRBV19 with TRBJ1-2; D gene uncertain. CDR1 is LNHDA and CDR2 is SQIVND in the germline V gene (reference sequence). There are 13 residues in the CDR3. The ends were cut back, 3 bases at V and 1 base at J, with 6 bases in the middle. CDR3 region: CASSMVHNYGYTF. Written as DNA, the CDR3 is TGTGCCAGTAGTATGGTGCATAACTATGGCTACACCTTC.